A single sample is the source of the 18 T cell receptor beta chains below, sequenced in a study of T cell clones after liver transplantation (dated by TCRdb to 2018 to 2020). Receptor libraries were prepared by the immunoSEQ multiplex PCR assay. TCRdb limited this immuneACCESS table to in-frame rearrangements with V and J called. A share of clones is missing; checked studies link under half to unresolved V genes, and the rest is unexplained. This sample has tens of thousands of clones in its table, and about 80% of those were observed once. The top ten hold about 0.79% of the sample. The starting material was CD4+ T cells from blood, obtained 12 months after liver transplant. These receptors came from a human patient who received a liver transplant. After a transplant, some T cells may be of graft donor origin.

The chain joins TRBV27 to TRBJ1-2, with D unclear. Deletions cut 3 bases from V and 7 bases from J, with 9 bases between. Germline loops: CDR1 MNHEY, CDR2 SMNVEV (reference sequence). The CDR3 runs 12 residues. The CDR3 reads CASSFSGRGYTF. The CDR3 nucleotides are TGTGCCAGCAGTTTTTCGGGTCGTGGCTACACCTTC.

The V gene is TRBV5-8, the J gene TRBJ2-6; D remains ambiguous. With 1 base removed from V and 0 bases from J, the gap between germline ends came to 8 bases. Germline CDR1 SGHTS, CDR2 YDEGEE. The CDR3 is made up of 16 amino acids. In DNA form, the CDR3 reads TGTGCCAGCAGCTTGAACACAAACTCTGGGGCCAACGTCCTGACTTTC. The encoded protein is CASSLNTNSGANVLTF.

The chain combines TRBV7-6 with TRBJ1-4; tentatively, D is TRBD1 (6 bases). V gave up 3 bases and J gave up 6 bases, with 14 bases separating them. The CDR3 runs to 15 residues. The germline CDR1 and CDR2 sequences are SGHVS and FNYEAQ. CDR3 nucleotide sequence: TGTGCCAGCAGCTTCGGTACAGGGTTGGATGAAAAACTGTTTTTT. It encodes CASSFGTGLDEKLFF.

This clone was detected once. The V and J genes are TRBV28 and TRBJ2-2; D might be TRBD1 (7 bases). V was shortened by 5 bases and J by 7 bases, with 14 bases between the two germline ends. The germline V gene has CDR1 MDHEN and CDR2 SYDVKM. This CDR3 is 14 amino acids long. CDR3 residues: CASSLPGGYGELFF. CDR3 sequence (DNA): TGTGCCAGCAGTCTTCCAGGGGGGTACGGGGAGCTGTTTTTT.

This clone was seen just once. This chain connects TRBV11-2 to TRBJ2-7, with a tentative D call TRBD2 (6 bases). V was trimmed by 1 base and J by 6 bases, leaving 16 bases between them. Germline V lookup: CDR1 SGHAT, CDR2 FQNNGV. The CDR3 has 15 residues. CDR3 nucleotides: TGTGCCAGCAGCTTAGGAGGAGGGGTTCGGATCGAGCAGTACTTC. It codes for CASSLGGGVRIEQYF.

The chain joins TRBV19 to TRBJ1-1, with TRBD1 as a possible D gene (6 bases). CDR1 and CDR2 (germline): LNHDA, SQIVND (reference sequence). The CDR3 sequence is 16 residues long. V was trimmed by 3 bases and J by 7 bases, leaving 21 bases between them. The chain's CDR3 is CASSIGVEAGASEAFF. The CDR3 DNA sequence: TGTGCCAGTAGTATCGGAGTAGAGGCAGGGGCAAGTGAAGCTTTCTTT. The whole variable domain, filled in from reference TRBV19 and TRBJ1-1, reads DGGITQSPKYLFRKEGQNVTLSCEQNLNHDAMYWYRQDPGQGLRLIYYSQIVNDFQKGDIAEGYSVSREKKESFPLTVTSAQKNPTAFYLCASSIGVEAGASEAFFGQGTRLTVV.

The rearrangement uses TRBV28 and TRBJ2-3; TRBD2 matches 15 bases. V lost 6 bases, J lost 4 bases, and 5 bases stayed unmatched. The CDR3 totals 16 residues. The germline V gene has CDR1 MDHEN and CDR2 SYDVKM. CDR3 DNA: TGTGCCAGCAGGAGGACTAGCGGGAGGGCAGCAGATACGCAGTATTTT. Protein sequence: CASRRTSGRAADTQYF. The full variable domain, its missing parts supplied by reference TRBV28 and TRBJ2-3, is DVKVTQSSRYLVKRTGEKVFLECVQDMDHENMFWYRQDPGLGLRLIYFSYDVKMKEKGDIPEGYSVSREKKERFSLILESASTNQTSMYLCASRRTSGRAADTQYFGPGTRLTVL.

The chain has TRBV7-2 and TRBJ2-7; D is ambiguous. This CDR3 is built from 12 residues. Deletions cut 5 bases from V and 5 bases from J, with 10 bases between. Germline V gives CDR1 SGHTA, CDR2 FQGNSA. The CDR3 is CASSPGLHEQYF. CDR3 coding DNA: TGTGCCAGCAGCCCAGGTCTCCACGAGCAGTACTTC.

This chain links TRBV15 with TRBJ2-1, with TRBD2 identical over 7 bases. Trimming removed 3 bases from V and 7 bases from J; junction bases left unmatched: 12. CDR1 and CDR2 from the germline V gene are LNHNV and YYDKDF (reference sequence). The CDR3 totals 16 residues. Here the CDR3 reads CATSSQGGRVGNEQFF. The CDR3 nucleotides read TGTGCCACCAGCAGCCAGGGAGGGAGAGTAGGAAATGAGCAGTTCTTC.

The V and J genes are TRBV11-3 and TRBJ2-1, with D perhaps TRBD2 (6 bases). Per the germline V gene, CDR1 is SGHNT and CDR2 is YENEEA. The V and J ends lost 4 bases and 10 bases respectively, with 17 bases between them. The CDR3 runs 14 residues. CDR3 DNA sequence: TGTGCCAGCAGCTCGGGACTCTCGATGAGGGAGCAGTTCTTC. Translated, it gives CASSSGLSMREQFF.

The chain is built from TRBV6-5 and TRBJ2-7, with 7 bases identical to TRBD1. The junction had 9 bases not matched to a gene; V was cut back by 6 bases and J by 4 bases. The CDR3 contains 14 residues. The V gene's germline CDR1 is MNHEY and CDR2 SVGAGI. CDR3 DNA: TGTGCCAGCAGAGCCCGGGACAGAGTATACGAGCAGTACTTC. It codes for CASRARDRVYEQYF.

The chain carries TRBV2 and TRBJ1-5, with a possible D match to TRBD1 (6 bases). The CDR3 has 15 residues. CDR1 and CDR2 (germline): SNHLY, FYNNEI. V gave up 4 bases and J gave up 6 bases, with 16 bases separating them. CDR3 loop: CASSAREFRGQPQHF. The CDR3 DNA follows: TGTGCCAGCAGTGCCAGAGAATTCAGGGGTCAGCCCCAGCATTTT. The whole variable domain, remainder taken from reference TRBV2 and TRBJ1-5, is EPEVTQTPSHQVTQMGQEVILRCVPISNHLYFYWYRQILGQKVEFLVSFYNNEISEKSEIFDDQFSVERPDGSNFTLKIRSTKLEDSAMYFCASSAREFRGQPQHFGDGTRLSIL.

This clone appeared once. The rearrangement joins TRBV5-4 to TRBJ2-7, with 7 bases aligning to TRBD1. The CDR3 has 14 residues. Trimming at V came to 4 bases and at J to 2 bases, leaving 6 bases not matched to a gene. Germline CDR1 and CDR2: SGHNT and YYREEE (reference sequence). The CDR3 is CASSRTGDTYEQYF. The CDR3 DNA reads TGTGCCAGCAGCCGGACAGGCGATACCTACGAGCAGTACTTC.

The J gene is TRBJ2-7, the V gene TRBV2; TRBD2 aligns across 13 bases. With V trimmed by 4 bases and J by 6 bases, 15 bases remained unmatched. CDR3 size: 18 residues. The V gene's germline CDR1 is SNHLY and CDR2 FYNNEI. The CDR3 bases are TGTGCCAGCAGTGGGACTAGCGGGAGTTTAAAGCGATTTGGCGAGCAGTACTTC. Its translation: CASSGTSGSLKRFGEQYF.

This clone was observed a handful of times. The CDR3 coding sequence is TGTGCCAGCAGCTTATATTCGGGGACCTCCCTTGCGGACATTCAGTACTTC. Translating it yields CASSLYSGTSLADIQYF. The chain links TRBV7-3 to TRBJ2-4; D tentatively reads TRBD1 or TRBD2 (5 bases each). The CDR3 has 17 residues. V was cut by 2 bases and J by 8 bases, with 22 bases left in between. Germline assignment: CDR1 SGHTA and CDR2 FQGTGA.

This clone ranks as medium-sized. The same CDR3 can be traced to other DNA sequences in this sample. This chain links TRBV6-5 with TRBJ2-7, with D maybe TRBD1 (5 bases). The CDR3 covers 14 residues. With 2 bases removed from V and 3 bases from J, the gap between germline ends came to 11 bases. CDR1 is MNHEY and CDR2 is SVGAGI in the germline V gene. CDR3 protein: CASSYGQGYYEQYF. The CDR3 nucleotides read TGTGCCAGCAGTTACGGGCAGGGTTACTACGAGCAGTACTTC.

The gene calls are TRBV6-1 and TRBJ1-2, with no clear D. V lost 6 bases to trimming and J lost 7 bases, with 18 bases between them. Germline V gene lookup returns CDR1 MNHNS and CDR2 SASEGT. The CDR3 spans 14 residues. The CDR3, as DNA: TGTGCCAGCAGCTACAGCGGGATGGAAGGTGGCTACACCTTC. Its translation: CASSYSGMEGGYTF.

The chain joins TRBV7-2 to TRBJ1-5; D gene uncertain. Germline V gene sequence: CDR1 SGHTA, CDR2 FQGNSA. This CDR3 spans 13 amino acids. Trimming cost V 5 bases and J 1 base, with 6 bases left between them. Here the CDR3 DNA reads TGTGCCAGCAGCCCCCAGAGCAATCAGCCCCAGCATTTT. Protein: CASSPQSNQPQHF.